This record covers a single T cell receptor (beta chain). As handled by the study authors: Out-of-frame sequences were removed, leaving 2,204,828 distinct TCRbeta sequences. Profiled with immunoSEQ multiplex PCR; TCRdb holds only in-frame clones, not every one. V, J and clone size were drawn from that table, and D and trimming were deduced from the DNA. The table includes about 31,000 clones, about 75% detected once. The CDR3 sequence is 16 residues long. Trimming left V 4 bases short and J 0 bases short, with 13 bases between. CDR1 is MNHNS and CDR2 is SASEGT in the germline V gene. Single viable CD3+CD4+CD8-CD45RO+ cells were sorted as the memory CD4+ T cells. These data originate in a study of memory CD4+ T cells and cytomegalovirus serostatus. About the study: Healthy Belgian adult donors included under ten CMV-positive and some 24 CMV-negative people.

V gene TRBV6-1 combines with J gene TRBJ1-5; the D gene is possibly TRBD1 (6 bases). This TCR was sampled from an adult in good health and CMV-seronegative. Some clones in this sample may be carry-over from other donors' samples. The sequencing sample was made of memory CD4+ T cells from blood. CDR3 DNA: TGTGCCAGCAGTGTGACGGGACATCTTAGCAATCAGCCCCAGCATTTT. This translates into CASSVTGHLSNQPQHF.